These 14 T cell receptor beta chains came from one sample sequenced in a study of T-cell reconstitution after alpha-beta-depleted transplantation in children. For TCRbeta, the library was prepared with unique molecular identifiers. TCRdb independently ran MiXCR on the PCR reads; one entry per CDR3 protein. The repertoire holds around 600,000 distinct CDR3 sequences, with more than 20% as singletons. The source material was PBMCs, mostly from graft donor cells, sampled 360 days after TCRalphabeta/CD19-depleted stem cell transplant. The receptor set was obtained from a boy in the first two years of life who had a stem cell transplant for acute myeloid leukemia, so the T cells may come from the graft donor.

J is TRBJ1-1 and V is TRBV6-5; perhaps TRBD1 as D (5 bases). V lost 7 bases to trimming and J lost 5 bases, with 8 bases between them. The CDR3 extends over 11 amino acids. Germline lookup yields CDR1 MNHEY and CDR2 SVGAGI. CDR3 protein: CASIGATEAFF. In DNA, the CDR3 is TGTGCCAGCATTGGGGCGACTGAAGCTTTCTTT.

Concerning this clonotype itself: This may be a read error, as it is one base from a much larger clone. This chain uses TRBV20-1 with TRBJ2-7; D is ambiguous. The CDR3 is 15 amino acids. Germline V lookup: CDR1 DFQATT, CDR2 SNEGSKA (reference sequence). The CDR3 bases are TGCTGTGCTAGAAGTCTGTGGGGTACATCCTACGAGCAGTACTTC. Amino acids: CCARSLWGTSYEQYF.

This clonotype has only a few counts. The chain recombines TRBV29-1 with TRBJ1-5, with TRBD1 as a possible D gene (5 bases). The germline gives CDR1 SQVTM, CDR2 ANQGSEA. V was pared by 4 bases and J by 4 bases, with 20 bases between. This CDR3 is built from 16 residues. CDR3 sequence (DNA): TGCAGCGTTGCCAGACGCGTGCAGGGAGGGAATCAGCCCCAGCATTTT. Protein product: CSVARRVQGGNQPQHF.

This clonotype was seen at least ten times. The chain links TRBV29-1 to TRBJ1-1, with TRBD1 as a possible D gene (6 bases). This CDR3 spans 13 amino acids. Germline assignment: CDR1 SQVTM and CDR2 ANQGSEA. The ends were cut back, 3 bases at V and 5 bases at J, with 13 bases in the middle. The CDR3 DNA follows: TGCAGCGTTGAGGTAGGGGGACGGACTGAAGCTTTCTTT. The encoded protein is CSVEVGGRTEAFF.

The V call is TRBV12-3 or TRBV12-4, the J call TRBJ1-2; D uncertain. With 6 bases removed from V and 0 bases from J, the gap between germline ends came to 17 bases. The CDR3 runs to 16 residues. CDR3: CASSPRTGFSNYGYTF. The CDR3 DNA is TGTGCCAGCAGCCCCCGAACCGGATTCTCTAACTATGGCTACACCTTC.

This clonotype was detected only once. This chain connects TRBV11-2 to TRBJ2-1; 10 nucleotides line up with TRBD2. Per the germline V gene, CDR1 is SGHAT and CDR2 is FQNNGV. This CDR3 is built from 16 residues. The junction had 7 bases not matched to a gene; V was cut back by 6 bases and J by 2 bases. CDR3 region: CASRQAGGVPYNEQFF. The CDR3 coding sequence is TGTGCCAGCAGACAAGCGGGGGGGGTTCCCTACAATGAGCAGTTCTTC.

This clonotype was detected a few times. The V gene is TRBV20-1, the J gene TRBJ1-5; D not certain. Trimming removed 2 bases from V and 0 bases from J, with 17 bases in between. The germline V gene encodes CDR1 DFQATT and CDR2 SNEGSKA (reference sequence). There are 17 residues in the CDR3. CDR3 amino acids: CSARSLSTQTSNQPQHF. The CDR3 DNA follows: TGCAGTGCTAGATCACTCTCCACCCAGACTAGCAATCAGCCCCAGCATTTT.

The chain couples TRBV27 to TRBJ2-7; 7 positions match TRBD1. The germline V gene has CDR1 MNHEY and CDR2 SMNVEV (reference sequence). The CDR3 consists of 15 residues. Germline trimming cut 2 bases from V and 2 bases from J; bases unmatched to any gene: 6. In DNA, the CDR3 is TGTGCCAGCAGTTTAGGGACAGCGTCGACCTACGAGCAGTACTTC. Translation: CASSLGTASTYEQYF.

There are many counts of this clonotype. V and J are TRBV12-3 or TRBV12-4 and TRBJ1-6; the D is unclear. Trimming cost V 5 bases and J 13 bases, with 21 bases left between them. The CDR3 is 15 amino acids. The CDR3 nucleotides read TGTGCCAGCAGTACGATCCCTGGGCCCCTCAAGCCCCTCCACTTT. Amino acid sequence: CASSTIPGPLKPLHF.

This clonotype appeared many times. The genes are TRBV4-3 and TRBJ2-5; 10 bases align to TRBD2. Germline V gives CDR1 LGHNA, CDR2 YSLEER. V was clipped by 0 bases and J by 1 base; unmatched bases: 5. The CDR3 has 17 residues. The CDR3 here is CASSQDFASGGQETQYF. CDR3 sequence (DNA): TGCGCCAGCAGCCAAGATTTCGCTAGCGGGGGCCAAGAGACCCAGTACTTC.

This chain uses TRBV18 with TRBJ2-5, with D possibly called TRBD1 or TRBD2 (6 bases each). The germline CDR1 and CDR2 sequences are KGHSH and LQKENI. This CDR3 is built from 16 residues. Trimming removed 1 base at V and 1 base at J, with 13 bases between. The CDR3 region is CASSPLRGALQETQYF. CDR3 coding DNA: TGTGCCAGCTCACCACTAAGGGGGGCCCTCCAAGAGACCCAGTACTTC.

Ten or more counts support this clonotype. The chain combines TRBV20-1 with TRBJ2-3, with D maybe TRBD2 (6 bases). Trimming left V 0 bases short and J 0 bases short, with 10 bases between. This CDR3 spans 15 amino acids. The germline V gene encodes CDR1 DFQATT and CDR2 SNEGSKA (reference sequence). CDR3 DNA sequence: TGCAGTGCTAGAGATCCGGGAGTTAGCACAGATACGCAGTATTTT. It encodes CSARDPGVSTDTQYF.

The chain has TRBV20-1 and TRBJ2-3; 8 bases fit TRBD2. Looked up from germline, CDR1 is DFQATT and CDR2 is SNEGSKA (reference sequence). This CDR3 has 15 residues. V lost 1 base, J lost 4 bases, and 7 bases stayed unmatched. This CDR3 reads CSARAETSDSDTQYF. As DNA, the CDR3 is TGCAGTGCTAGAGCGGAGACTAGCGATTCAGATACGCAGTATTTT.

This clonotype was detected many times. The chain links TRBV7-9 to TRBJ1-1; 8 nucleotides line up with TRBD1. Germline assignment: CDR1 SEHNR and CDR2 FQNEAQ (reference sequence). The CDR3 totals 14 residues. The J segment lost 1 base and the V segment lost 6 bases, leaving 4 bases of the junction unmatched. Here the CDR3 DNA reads TGTGCCAGCAGACCTGGACAGGGGAACACTGAAGCTTTCTTT. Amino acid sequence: CASRPGQGNTEAFF.